What follows are 25 T cell receptor beta chains derived from one specimen sequenced in a study of technical replicates of blood from four donors. Sequenced by immunoSEQ multiplex PCR; TCRdb stores in-frame clones only, minus some. The sample has around 70,000 clones; 85% to 95% are singletons. Sequences were obtained from T cells isolated from PBMCs. The receptors come from a human donor in good health.

The rearrangement joins TRBV19 to TRBJ2-5, with a possible D match to TRBD1 (6 bases). Per the germline V gene, CDR1 is LNHDA and CDR2 is SQIVND (reference sequence). This CDR3 has 11 residues. Trimming stripped 7 bases from V and 5 bases from J, with 8 bases between. The chain's CDR3 is CASMGAETQYF. The DNA for the CDR3 is TGTGCCAGTATGGGGGCGGAGACCCAGTACTTC.

The chain carries TRBV2 and TRBJ2-5, with 10 bases aligning to TRBD2. The germline V gene encodes CDR1 SNHLY and CDR2 FYNNEI. The CDR3 is 16 residues long. Trimming at V came to 3 bases and at J to 5 bases, leaving 9 bases not matched to a gene. The CDR3 nucleotides are TGTGCCAGCAGTGATCATTCTAGCGGGAGTGGGGAGACCCAGTACTTC. Translation gives CASSDHSSGSGETQYF.

This chain connects TRBV10-2 to TRBJ2-1, with 9 nucleotides matching TRBD2. Germline V lookup: CDR1 WSHSY, CDR2 SAAADI. The CDR3 extends over 15 amino acids. V shed 0 bases, J shed 9 bases, and the junction held 6 bases outside the gene matches. The CDR3 nucleotides are TGCGCCAGCAGTGAGTCGACCCTAGCGGGACGTGAGCAGTTCTTC. It translates to CASSESTLAGREQFF.

This sequence joins TRBV5-4 and TRBJ1-1; 10 bases agree with TRBD1. The germline CDR1 and CDR2 sequences are SGHNT and YYREEE (reference sequence). V gave up 4 bases and J gave up 3 bases; unmatched junction bases: 9. There are 16 residues in the CDR3. The CDR3 is CASSPALGTGDTEAFF. CDR3 nucleotides: TGTGCCAGCAGCCCCGCTCTGGGGACAGGGGACACTGAAGCTTTCTTT.

V usage is TRBV18 and J usage is TRBJ2-7; a weak D match, TRBD1 (5 bases). CDR1 is KGHSH and CDR2 is LQKENI in the germline V gene. The CDR3 sequence is 15 residues long. V lost 7 bases to trimming and J lost 6 bases, with 22 bases between them. Written as DNA, the CDR3 is TGTGCCAGCTTGGAACAGAGTCAGGGTAGAGGCGAGCAGTACTTC. It yields the protein CASLEQSQGRGEQYF. Filled out from reference TRBV18 and TRBJ2-7, the complete variable domain reads NAGVMQNPRHLVRRRGQEARLRCSPMKGHSHVYWYRQLPEEGLKFMVYLQKENIIDESGMPKERFSAEFPKEGPSILRIQQVVRGDSAAYFCASLEQSQGRGEQYFGPGTRLTVT.

The V and J genes are TRBV4-2 and TRBJ1-3; TRBD1 matches at 9 bases. Trimming at V came to 3 bases and at J to 2 bases, leaving 8 bases not matched to a gene. The length of the CDR3 is 17 residues. Germline V lookup: CDR1 LGHNA, CDR2 YNFKEQ. DNA for the CDR3: TGTGCCAGCAGCCAGGGACAGGGTCGTTTTGCTGGAAACACCATATATTTT. Translation: CASSQGQGRFAGNTIYF.

This clone appeared a single time. The chain uses TRBV27 and TRBJ1-1; 7 nucleotides match TRBD1. V shed 4 bases, J shed 4 bases, and the junction held 9 bases outside the gene matches. CDR3 length: 15 amino acids. Germline lookup yields CDR1 MNHEY and CDR2 SMNVEV (reference sequence). The CDR3 nucleotides read TGTGCCAGCAGTTCCCCACAGGGGTTGGTCACTGAAGCTTTCTTT. Encoded protein: CASSSPQGLVTEAFF.

V is TRBV12-5 and J is TRBJ2-2, with D tentatively TRBD2 (6 bases). Looked up from germline, CDR1 is LGHNT and CDR2 is FRNRAP. V lost 0 bases to trimming and J lost 7 bases, with 18 bases between them. The CDR3 length is 17 residues. DNA of the CDR3: TGTGCTAGTGGTTTGGTACGGGAACTGGGAGGTCACGGGGAGCTGTTTTTT. The encoded protein is CASGLVRELGGHGELFF.

The genes are TRBV5-1 and TRBJ2-1, with D perhaps matching TRBD2 (5 bases). Germline V gives CDR1 SGHRS, CDR2 YFSETQ. The V gene lost 3 bases and the J gene lost 5 bases, with 12 bases spanning the gap. The CDR3 length is 14 residues. CDR3 sequence (DNA): TGCGCCAGCAGCTCCGGGATTGAAAACAATGAGCAGTTCTTC. The encoded protein is CASSSGIENNEQFF.

CDR3 nucleotides: TGTGCCAGCAGCTTGGTCGGACTAGCTGGCACAGATACGCAGTATTTT. It translates to CASSLVGLAGTDTQYF. The rearrangement uses TRBV5-6 and TRBJ2-3, with TRBD2 identical over 8 bases. The CDR3 consists of 16 residues. J gave up 1 base and V 0 bases, and 4 bases lay outside the gene matches. Per germline, CDR1 SGHDT and CDR2 YYEEEE.

The rearrangement uses TRBV27 and TRBJ2-7; maybe TRBD2 (6 bases). Germline V lookup: CDR1 MNHEY, CDR2 SMNVEV (reference sequence). The CDR3 is made up of 17 amino acids. The germline V and J ends were trimmed by 6 bases and 3 bases, with 24 bases remaining between them. The CDR3, as DNA: TGTGCCAGCAGCACGGGACCGGGAACTCCTAGCGACTACGAGCAGTACTTC. As protein: CASSTGPGTPSDYEQYF.

This sequence joins TRBV27 and TRBJ2-5; a weak D match, TRBD2 (5 bases). The germline gives CDR1 MNHEY, CDR2 SMNVEV (reference sequence). Trimming stripped 8 bases from V and 4 bases from J, with 20 bases between. This CDR3 has 15 amino acids. CDR3 in amino acids: CASEVKAGAGETQYF. DNA for the CDR3: TGTGCCAGCGAAGTCAAGGCGGGCGCGGGAGAGACCCAGTACTTC.

The rearrangement uses TRBV2 and TRBJ1-6, with D possibly TRBD1 on 5 matching bases. Trimming removed 6 bases at V and 7 bases at J, with 13 bases between. Germline values: CDR1 SNHLY, CDR2 FYNNEI. The CDR3 runs to 14 residues. The CDR3 DNA reads as TGTGCCAGCAGAGAGACAGAGATGAATTCACCCCTCCACTTT. It codes for CASRETEMNSPLHF.

The genes are TRBV19 and TRBJ2-7; 7 bases line up with TRBD2. Germline V CDR1 and CDR2: LNHDA, SQIVND (reference sequence). This CDR3 has 14 residues. J gave up 2 bases and V 3 bases, and 4 bases lay outside the gene matches. The CDR3 DNA reads TGTGCCAGTAGTATGGGGGGGGATCCCTACGAGCAGTACTTC. Translating it yields CASSMGGDPYEQYF.

This rearrangement joins TRBV6-5 to TRBJ1-6, with 8 nucleotides matching TRBD1. The CDR3 runs 16 residues. V gave up 0 bases and J gave up 7 bases; unmatched junction bases: 5. From germline, CDR1 is MNHEY and CDR2 SVGAGI. The DNA for the CDR3 is TGTGCCAGCAGTTACTCCGCCGGGACAGGCAATTCACCCCTCCACTTT. Translated, it gives CASSYSAGTGNSPLHF.

The genes are TRBV21-1 and TRBJ1-5; TRBD1, the D gene given by the table, was not confirmed from the DNA. TRBV21-1 is marked as a pseudogene. CDR3 length: 16 amino acids. The DNA of the CDR3 is TGTGCCAGCGTTCCCCGGGGGACAGGTCATAATCAGCCCCAGCATTTT. Translated: CASVPRGTGHNQPQHF.

V gene TRBV7-6 combines with J gene TRBJ2-3, with TRBD2 matching 7 bases. Germline CDR1 reads SGHVS; CDR2 reads FNYEAQ. This CDR3 comprises 15 residues. V lost 2 bases and J lost 4; bases outside the gene matches: 6. CDR3 sequence: CASSLKFGLADTQYF. The CDR3 region has the DNA TGTGCCAGCAGCTTAAAGTTTGGACTAGCAGATACGCAGTATTTT.

The V call is TRBV4-2, the J call TRBJ2-1, with 12 bases that match TRBD2. Germline V CDR1 and CDR2: LGHNA, YNFKEQ. This CDR3 has 18 amino acids. The V and J ends lost 2 bases and 5 bases, in that order; junction bases with no gene match: 10. The CDR3 nucleotides are TGTGCCAGCAGCCAAAAAGCCCCGACTAGCGGGAGCAACAATGAGCAGTTCTTC. This encodes CASSQKAPTSGSNNEQFF.

The chain joins TRBV4-1 to TRBJ2-7; D gene ambiguous. From germline, CDR1 is MGHRA and CDR2 YSYEKL. CDR3 length: 15 amino acids. V gave up 0 bases and J gave up 1 base, with 10 bases separating them. CDR3 sequence reads: CASSQDLDTSYEQYF. Written as DNA, the CDR3 is TGCGCCAGCAGCCAAGATCTTGACACGTCCTACGAGCAGTACTTC.

V gene TRBV27 combines with J gene TRBJ2-2, with D perhaps TRBD2 (6 bases). Germline lookup yields CDR1 MNHEY and CDR2 SMNVEV (reference sequence). The CDR3 loop spans 16 amino acids. Between the trimmed V and J ends, which lost 2 bases and 5 bases, there was a span of 15 bases. CDR3 coding DNA: TGTGCCAGCAGTTTAACGCAAACACGGGGGACCGGGGAGCTGTTTTTT. Its protein product is CASSLTQTRGTGELFF.

V is TRBV29-1 and J is TRBJ2-1; a weak D match, TRBD2 (5 bases). The CDR3 is made up of 13 amino acids. The ends were cut back, 4 bases at V and 0 bases at J, with 7 bases in the middle. Germline V CDR1 and CDR2: SQVTM, ANQGSEA. The CDR3 coding sequence is TGCAGCGTTGCGCTAGCCTCCTACAATGAGCAGTTCTTC. Residues: CSVALASYNEQFF.

In this sample, this clone turned up once. Here the CDR3 reads CASSLTRGNEQYF. The CDR3 DNA reads TGTGCCAGCAGCTTAACCCGAGGTAACGAGCAGTACTTC. This rearrangement joins TRBV7-9 to TRBJ2-7; D not certain. Germline CDR1 is SEHNR and CDR2 is FQNEAQ (reference sequence). The CDR3 sequence is 13 residues long. V was trimmed by 2 bases and J by 5 bases, leaving 10 bases between them.

V gene TRBV28 combines with J gene TRBJ1-1; TRBD1 might be the D (5 bases). CDR1 and CDR2 (germline): MDHEN, SYDVKM. Trimming removed 8 bases at V and 4 bases at J, with 8 bases between. The CDR3 runs to 11 residues. The CDR3 DNA is TGTGCCAGCGTGGGGGGCACTGAAGCTTTCTTT. Translation gives CASVGGTEAFF. Supplemented by reference TRBV28 and TRBJ1-1, the full variable domain reads DVKVTQSSRYLVKRTGEKVFLECVQDMDHENMFWYRQDPGLGLRLIYFSYDVKMKEKGDIPEGYSVSREKKERFSLILESASTNQTSMYLCASVGGTEAFFGQGTRLTVV.

This clone has only one observation. The rearrangement links TRBV5-5 to TRBJ2-7; 7 bases are a match to TRBD2. CDR1 is SGHKS, CDR2 YYEKEE, per germline (reference sequence). The ends lost 3 bases at V and 2 bases at J; junction bases unmatched: 8. The CDR3 is 15 residues long. This CDR3 reads CASSSSLANPYEQYF. In DNA form, the CDR3 reads TGTGCCAGCAGCTCGTCACTAGCGAATCCCTACGAGCAGTACTTC.

This chain joins TRBV6-5 and TRBJ2-7; possible D gene TRBD2, 5 bases. Germline V gene sequence: CDR1 MNHEY, CDR2 SVGAGI. The CDR3 runs 13 residues. V was shortened by 4 bases and J by 3 bases, with 10 bases between the two germline ends. The CDR3 bases are TGTGCCAGCAGTTCGTACCGGGGCTACGAGCAGTACTTC. As protein: CASSSYRGYEQYF.